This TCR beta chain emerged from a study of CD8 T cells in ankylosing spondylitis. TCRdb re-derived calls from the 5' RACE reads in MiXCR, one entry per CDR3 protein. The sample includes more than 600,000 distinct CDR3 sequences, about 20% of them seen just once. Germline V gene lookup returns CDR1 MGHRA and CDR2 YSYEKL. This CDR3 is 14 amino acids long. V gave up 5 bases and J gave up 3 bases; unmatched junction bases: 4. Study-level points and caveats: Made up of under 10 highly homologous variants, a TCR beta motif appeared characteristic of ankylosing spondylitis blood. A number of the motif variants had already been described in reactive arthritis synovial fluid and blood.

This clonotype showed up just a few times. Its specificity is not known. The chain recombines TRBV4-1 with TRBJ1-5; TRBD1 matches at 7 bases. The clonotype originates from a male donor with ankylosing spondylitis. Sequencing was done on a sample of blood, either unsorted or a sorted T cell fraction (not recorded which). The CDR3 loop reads CASSRTGTNQPQHF. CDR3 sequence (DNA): TGCGCCAGCAGCAGGACAGGCACCAATCAGCCCCAGCATTTT.